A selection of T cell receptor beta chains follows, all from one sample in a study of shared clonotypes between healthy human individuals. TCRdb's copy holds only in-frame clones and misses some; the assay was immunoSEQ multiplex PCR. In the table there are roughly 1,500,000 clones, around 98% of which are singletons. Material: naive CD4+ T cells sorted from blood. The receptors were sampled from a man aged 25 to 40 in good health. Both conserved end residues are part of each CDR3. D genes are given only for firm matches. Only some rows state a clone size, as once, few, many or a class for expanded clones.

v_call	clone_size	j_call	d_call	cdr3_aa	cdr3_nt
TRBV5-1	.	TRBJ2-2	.	CASSLGGRVTGELFF	TGCGCCAGCAGTTTGGGGGGCAGGGTCACCGGGGAGCTGTTTTTT
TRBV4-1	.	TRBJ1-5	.	CASSLWEVNQPQHF	TGCGCCAGCAGCCTTTGGGAGGTCAATCAGCCCCAGCATTTT
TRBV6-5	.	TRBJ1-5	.	CASRIGSNQPQHF	TGTGCCAGCAGGATAGGAAGCAATCAGCCCCAGCATTTT
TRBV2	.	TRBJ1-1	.	CASSARRVVNTEAFF	TGTGCCAGCAGTGCTCGTAGGGTTGTCAACACTGAAGCTTTCTTT
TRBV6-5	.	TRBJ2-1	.	CASSYQTRGNEQFF	TGTGCCAGCAGTTACCAAACTAGGGGGAATGAGCAGTTCTTC
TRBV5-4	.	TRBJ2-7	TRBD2	CASSLGGGGRPSYEQYF	TGTGCCAGCAGCTTGGGGGGTGGCGGGAGGCCTTCCTACGAGCAGTACTTC
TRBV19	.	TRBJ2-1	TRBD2	CASSIDYGTSVYNEQFF	TGTGCCAGTAGTATAGACTACGGGACTAGCGTATACAATGAGCAGTTCTTC
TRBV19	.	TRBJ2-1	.	CASSILEEQFF	TGTGCCAGTAGTATTCTCGAAGAGCAGTTCTTC
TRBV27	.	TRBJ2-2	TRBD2	CASSPPLLAGGIGELFF	TGTGCCAGCAGTCCCCCTCTACTAGCGGGAGGGATCGGGGAGCTGTTTTTT
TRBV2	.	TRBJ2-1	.	CASSSTFRGRNEQFF	TGTGCCAGCAGTTCCACTTTCCGGGGGCGCAATGAGCAGTTCTTC
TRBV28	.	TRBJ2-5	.	CASSDTGWETQYF	TGTGCCAGCAGTGACACAGGGTGGGAGACCCAGTACTTC
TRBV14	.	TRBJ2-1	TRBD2	CASSPPGGSSYNEQFF	TGTGCCAGCAGCCCCCCGGGGGGTTCATCTTACAATGAGCAGTTCTTC
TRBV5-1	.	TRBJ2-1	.	CASSPISLIREQFF	TGCGCCAGCAGCCCAATCTCGTTAATTCGTGAGCAGTTCTTC
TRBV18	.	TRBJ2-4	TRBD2	CASSPLGLAGAIAKNIQYF	TGTGCCAGCTCACCACTCGGACTAGCGGGAGCGATAGCCAAAAACATTCAGTACTTC
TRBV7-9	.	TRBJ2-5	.	CASSGGVYQETQYF	TGTGCCAGCTCTGGGGGAGTTTATCAAGAGACCCAGTACTTC
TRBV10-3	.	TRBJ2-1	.	CAISEAVPNEQFF	TGTGCCATCAGTGAAGCTGTCCCGAATGAGCAGTTCTTC
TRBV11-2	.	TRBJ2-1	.	CASRLRGQDSYNEQFF	TGTGCCAGCAGGCTCCGAGGGCAGGACTCCTACAATGAGCAGTTCTTC
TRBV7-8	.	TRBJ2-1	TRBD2	CASSTSGRADNEQFF	TGTGCCAGCAGCACTAGCGGGAGGGCCGACAATGAGCAGTTCTTC
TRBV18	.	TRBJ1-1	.	CASSPGQMNTEAFF	TGTGCCAGCTCTCCGGGACAAATGAACACTGAAGCTTTCTTT
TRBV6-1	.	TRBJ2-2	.	CASSVLANTGELFF	TGTGCCAGCAGTGTCCTCGCGAACACCGGGGAGCTGTTTTTT
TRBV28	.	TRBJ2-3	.	CASSFGGEEVDTQYF	TGTGCCAGCAGTTTTGGGGGCGAGGAGGTAGATACGCAGTATTTT
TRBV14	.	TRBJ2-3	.	CASSQGSYTQYF	TGTGCCAGCAGCCAAGGATCATATACGCAGTATTTT
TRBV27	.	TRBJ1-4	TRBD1	CASRPIGQGEEKLFF	TGTGCCAGCAGACCCATTGGACAGGGAGAAGAAAAACTGTTTTTT
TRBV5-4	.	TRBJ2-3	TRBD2	CASSERTSGPADTQYF	TGTGCCAGCAGCGAGAGGACTAGCGGACCCGCAGATACGCAGTATTTT
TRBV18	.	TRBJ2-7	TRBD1	CASSHGTGTSYEQYF	TGTGCCAGCTCCCACGGGACAGGAACCTCCTACGAGCAGTACTTC
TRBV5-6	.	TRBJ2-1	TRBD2	CASSSPHSGRALNEQFF	TGTGCCAGCAGCAGCCCACATAGCGGGAGGGCTCTCAATGAGCAGTTCTTC
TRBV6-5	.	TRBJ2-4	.	CASSYSRQGGNIQYF	TGTGCCAGCAGTTACTCGAGACAGGGAGGTAACATTCAGTACTTC
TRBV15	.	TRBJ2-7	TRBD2	CATSIGTWASGPRSSYEQYF	TGTGCCACCAGCATTGGGACATGGGCTAGCGGGCCCCGGAGCTCCTACGAGCAGTACTTC
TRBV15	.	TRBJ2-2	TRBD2	CATSRAGRGTGELFF	TGTGCCACCAGCAGAGCGGGGAGGGGAACCGGGGAGCTGTTTTTT
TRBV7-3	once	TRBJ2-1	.	CASSPAGYVYNEQFF	TGTGCCAGCAGCCCGGCAGGTTACGTCTACAATGAGCAGTTCTTC
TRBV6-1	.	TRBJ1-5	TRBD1	CASSGQGINQPQHF	TGTGCCAGCAGTGGACAGGGGATAAATCAGCCCCAGCATTTT
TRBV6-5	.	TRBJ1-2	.	CASSYQEHNYGYTF	TGTGCCAGCAGTTACCAGGAGCATAACTATGGCTACACCTTC
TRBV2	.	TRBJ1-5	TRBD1	CASSDLGTGRPQHF	TGTGCCAGCAGTGATTTAGGGACAGGACGGCCCCAGCATTTT
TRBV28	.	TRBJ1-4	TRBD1	CATTGVEKLFF	TGTGCCACAACAGGGGTGGAAAAACTGTTTTTT
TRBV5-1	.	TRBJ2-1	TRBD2	CASSLGLAGGNNEQFF	TGCGCCAGCAGCTTGGGGCTAGCGGGAGGGAACAATGAGCAGTTCTTC
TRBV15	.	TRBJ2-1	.	CATSRDGVRGEQFF	TGTGCCACCAGCAGAGATGGGGTGCGGGGTGAGCAGTTCTTC
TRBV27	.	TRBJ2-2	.	CASSFLRDTGELFF	TGTGCCAGCAGTTTTCTCAGGGACACCGGGGAGCTGTTTTTT
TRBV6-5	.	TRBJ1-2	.	CASTKGHRNYGYTF	TGTGCCAGCACGAAGGGGCACCGAAACTATGGCTACACCTTC
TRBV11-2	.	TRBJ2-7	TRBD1	CASGGTGLTRWYF	TGTGCCAGCGGCGGGACAGGTCTCACCAGGTGGTACTTC
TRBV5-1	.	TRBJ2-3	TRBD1	CASSGPTGGTDTQYF	TGCGCCAGCAGCGGTCCAACAGGGGGCACAGATACGCAGTATTTT
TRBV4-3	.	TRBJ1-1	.	CASSPSSGFTEAFF	TGCGCCAGCAGCCCAAGTTCAGGGTTTACTGAAGCTTTCTTT
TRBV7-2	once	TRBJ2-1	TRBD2	CASSLHRLAGNEQFF	TGTGCCAGCAGCTTGCACAGACTAGCCGGCAATGAGCAGTTCTTC
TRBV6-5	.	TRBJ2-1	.	CASSYRQFGSYNEQFF	TGTGCCAGCAGCTACCGACAGTTCGGCTCCTACAATGAGCAGTTCTTC
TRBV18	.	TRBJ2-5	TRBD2	CASSPPTSSETQYF	TGTGCCAGCTCACCCCCGACTAGCAGCGAGACCCAGTACTTC
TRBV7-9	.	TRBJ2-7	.	CASSLEFYEQYF	TGTGCCAGCAGCTTAGAATTCTACGAGCAGTACTTC
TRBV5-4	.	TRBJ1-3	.	CASSLGGRNSGNTIYF	TGTGCCAGCAGCTTGGGGGGGAGAAACTCTGGAAACACCATATATTTT
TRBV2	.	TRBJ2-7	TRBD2	CASSFTGLDSYEQYF	TGTGCCAGCAGTTTTACAGGACTAGACTCCTACGAGCAGTACTTC